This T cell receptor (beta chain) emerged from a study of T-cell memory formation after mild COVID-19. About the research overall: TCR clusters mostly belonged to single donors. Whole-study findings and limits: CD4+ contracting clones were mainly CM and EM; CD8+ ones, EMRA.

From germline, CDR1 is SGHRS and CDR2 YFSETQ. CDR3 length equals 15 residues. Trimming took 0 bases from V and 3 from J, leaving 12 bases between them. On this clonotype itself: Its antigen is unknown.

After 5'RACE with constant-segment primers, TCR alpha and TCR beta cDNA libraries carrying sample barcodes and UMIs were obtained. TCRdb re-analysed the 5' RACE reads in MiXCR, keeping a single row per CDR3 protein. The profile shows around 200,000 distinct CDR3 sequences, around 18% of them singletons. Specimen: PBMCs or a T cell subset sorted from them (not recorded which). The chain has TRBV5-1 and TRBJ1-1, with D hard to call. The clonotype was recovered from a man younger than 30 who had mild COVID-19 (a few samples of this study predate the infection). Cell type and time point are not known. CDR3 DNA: TGCGCCAGCAGCTTGGACCCCGGTGGGTACACTGAAGCTTTCTTT. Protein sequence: CASSLDPGGYTEAFF. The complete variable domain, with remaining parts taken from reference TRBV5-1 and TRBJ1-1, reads KAGVTQTPRYLIKTRGQQVTLSCSPISGHRSVSWYQQTPGQGLQFLFEYFSETQRNKGNFPGRFSGRQFSNSRSEMNVSTLELGDSALYLCASSLDPGGYTEAFFGQGTRLTVV.